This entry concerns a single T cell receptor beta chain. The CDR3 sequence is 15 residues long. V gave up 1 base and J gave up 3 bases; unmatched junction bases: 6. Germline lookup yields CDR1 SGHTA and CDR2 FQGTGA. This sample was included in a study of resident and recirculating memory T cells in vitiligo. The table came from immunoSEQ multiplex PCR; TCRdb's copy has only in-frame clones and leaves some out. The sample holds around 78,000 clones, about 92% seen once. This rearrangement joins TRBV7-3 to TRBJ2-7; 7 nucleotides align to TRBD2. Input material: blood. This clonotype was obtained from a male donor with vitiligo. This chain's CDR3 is CASSLRPGGLYEQYF. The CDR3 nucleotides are TGTGCCAGCAGCTTAAGACCGGGAGGTCTCTACGAGCAGTACTTC.